Shown below are 26 T cell receptor beta chains from a single sample sequenced in a study of blood T cell repertoires in COVID-19. Some clones are missing from TCRdb's copy, which holds only in-frame ones; the method was immunoSEQ multiplex PCR. The repertoire has about 350,000 clones, about nine tenths of them found once; the top ten carry under 1.2%. Sequencing was performed on PBMCs or T cells enriched from blood (not recorded which). The receptors here all came from a young woman who had been exposed to COVID-19.

The V gene is TRBV27, the J gene TRBJ1-1; D not certain. The germline V gene has CDR1 MNHEY and CDR2 SMNVEV (reference sequence). The CDR3 extends over 11 amino acids. V was pared by 3 bases and J by 10 bases, with 9 bases between. The CDR3 reads CASSFKGVAFF. CDR3 sequence (DNA): TGTGCCAGCAGTTTTAAAGGAGTAGCTTTCTTT.

The chain combines TRBV19 with TRBJ2-2, with a weak D call TRBD1 (6 bases). Between the trimmed V and J ends, which lost 6 bases and 6 bases, there was a span of 11 bases. This CDR3 region has 13 residues. CDR1 and CDR2 (germline): LNHDA, SQIVND (reference sequence). CDR3 sequence reads: CASSRQAAGELFF. CDR3 coding DNA: TGTGCCAGTAGCAGACAGGCAGCCGGGGAGCTGTTTTTT.

With respect to this clone: This specimen includes other DNA sequences encoding the same CDR3. The chain's CDR3 is CSVDRGGGYTF. CDR3 DNA sequence: TGCAGCGTTGACCGCGGCGGGGGCTACACCTTC. This sequence joins TRBV29-1 and TRBJ1-2; unclear D gene. The CDR3 sequence is 11 residues long. Germline V gene sequence: CDR1 SQVTM, CDR2 ANQGSEA. V was shortened by 3 bases and J by 8 bases, with 10 bases between the two germline ends.

The sample holds one count of this clone. The chain is built from TRBV12-3 or TRBV12-4 and TRBJ1-1; no reliable D call. The length of the CDR3 is 12 residues. The V gene lost 7 bases and the J gene lost 7 bases, with 13 bases spanning the gap. CDR3 residues: CASNLDGGEAFF. CDR3 bases: TGTGCCAGCAACCTGGATGGCGGTGAAGCTTTCTTT.

The chain joins TRBV21-1 to TRBJ1-1; the DNA was not compared with TRBD1, the D call given in the table. TRBV21-1 is a documented pseudogene. CDR3 length: 17 amino acids. DNA for the CDR3: TGTGCCAGCAGCAAACGGACAGGGGGCGGATGGAACACTGAAGCTTTCTTT. Its protein is CASSKRTGGGWNTEAFF.

About this clone: The DNA is omitted, as the CDR3 cannot be located on it reliably, and the CDR3 follows TCRdb's listing. The CDR3 loop reads CASSILAQGGGQPQHF. V usage is TRBV19 and J usage is TRBJ1-5; TRBD1, as called in the table, went unchecked against the DNA. The CDR3 length is 16 residues, termini included. Germline V gives CDR1 LNHDA, CDR2 SQIVND (reference sequence).

The gene calls are TRBV28 and TRBJ1-2; D is perhaps TRBD1 (5 bases). Germline V gene sequence: CDR1 MDHEN, CDR2 SYDVKM. The CDR3 loop spans 14 amino acids. The V end lost 2 bases, the J end lost 3 bases, and 10 bases lay between the germline ends. The CDR3 loop reads CASSLIGRDYGYTF. CDR3 in DNA: TGTGCCAGCAGTTTAATCGGCAGGGACTATGGCTACACCTTC.

The J gene is TRBJ2-2, the V gene TRBV11-3; perhaps TRBD1 as D (5 bases). The CDR3 is 18 amino acids. Germline CDR1 reads SGHNT; CDR2 reads YENEEA. Trimming shortened V by 2 bases and J by 0 bases, and 16 bases separated the two germline ends. CDR3 protein: CASSLRPSGHSNTGELFF. In DNA, the CDR3 is TGTGCCAGCAGCTTACGACCCTCCGGACATTCGAACACCGGGGAGCTGTTTTTT.

The chain is built from TRBV3-1 (or the pseudogene TRBV3-2) and TRBJ2-2, with TRBD1 matching 9 bases. V was clipped by 0 bases and J by 5 bases; unmatched bases: 1. CDR3 length: 15 residues. Germline V gene lookup returns CDR1 LGHDT and CDR2 YNNKEL (reference sequence). The CDR3 bases are TGTGCCAGCAGCCAAGAGGGGACAGGGACCGGGGAGCTGTTTTTT. Protein product: CASSQEGTGTGELFF.

The chain has TRBV29-1 and TRBJ1-4, with 7 positions matching TRBD1. This CDR3 is 12 amino acids long. V was pared by 7 bases and J by 3 bases, with 2 bases of the junction left unmatched. The germline gives CDR1 SQVTM, CDR2 ANQGSEA. The DNA for the CDR3 is TGCAGCGCACAGGGGTCTAATGAAAAACTGTTTTTT. This translates into CSAQGSNEKLFF.

The rearrangement joins TRBV12-3 or TRBV12-4 to TRBJ1-1; D is unresolved. The CDR3 has 12 amino acids. V was clipped by 3 bases and J by 4 bases, with 6 bases between them. The CDR3 DNA reads as TGTGCCAGCAGTTTCTGGCCCACTGAAGCTTTCTTT. Translating gives CASSFWPTEAFF.

About this clone itself: The sample holds other DNA sequences that translate to the same CDR3. V and J are TRBV19 and TRBJ1-4; D may be TRBD1 (6 bases). The length of the CDR3 is 14 residues. CDR1 and CDR2 (germline): LNHDA, SQIVND (reference sequence). V lost 6 bases and J lost 2, with 10 bases in between. The CDR3 reads CASRTGATNEKLFF. The DNA for the CDR3 is TGTGCCAGTAGGACAGGCGCGACTAATGAAAAACTGTTTTTT.

The rearrangement links TRBV30 to TRBJ2-7; D unclear. Germline values: CDR1 GTSNPN, CDR2 SVGIG (reference sequence). V was shortened by 8 bases and J by 6 bases, with 17 bases between the two germline ends. The length of the CDR3 is 12 residues. The CDR3 DNA follows: TGTGCCCGAGCTGTGGGTTCGGGCGAGCAGTACTTC. It codes for CARAVGSGEQYF.

This clone was observed once. The J gene is TRBJ2-7, the V gene TRBV4-1, with TRBD2 as a possible D gene (5 bases). Per germline, CDR1 MGHRA and CDR2 YSYEKL. The CDR3 is 15 amino acids. Trimming cost V 1 base and J 0 bases, with 10 bases left between them. This chain's CDR3 is CASSQAAGSSYEQYF. CDR3 bases: TGCGCCAGCAGCCAAGCGGCTGGGAGCTCCTACGAGCAGTACTTC.

The rearrangement uses TRBV5-1 and TRBJ2-3, with 8 bases matching TRBD1. This CDR3 comprises 16 residues. Trimming cost V 2 bases and J 2 bases; bases outside gene matches: 7. Germline V gives CDR1 SGHRS, CDR2 YFSETQ. CDR3 loop: CASSFEGQAPTDTQYF. For the CDR3, the DNA is TGCGCCAGCAGCTTCGAGGGACAGGCCCCCACAGATACGCAGTATTTT. Complete variable domain (other parts from reference TRBV5-1 and TRBJ2-3): KAGVTQTPRYLIKTRGQQVTLSCSPISGHRSVSWYQQTPGQGLQFLFEYFSETQRNKGNFPGRFSGRQFSNSRSEMNVSTLELGDSALYLCASSFEGQAPTDTQYFGPGTRLTVL.

CDR3 residues: CASSRSIGRSSGGYTF. For the CDR3, the DNA is TGTGCCAGCAGCCGCTCAATTGGCCGATCCTCGGGGGGCTACACCTTC. This sequence joins TRBV3-1 (or the pseudogene TRBV3-2) and TRBJ1-2; D is unresolved. Germline loops: CDR1 LGHDT, CDR2 YNNKEL (reference sequence). Trimming took off 4 bases at V and 8 bases at J, with 23 bases between the two ends. The CDR3 spans 16 residues.

The chain couples TRBV18 to TRBJ1-6, with a tentative D call TRBD1 (5 bases). In germline, CDR1 is KGHSH, CDR2 LQKENI. The V gene lost 6 bases and the J gene lost 8 bases, with 17 bases spanning the gap. This CDR3 is built from 15 residues. CDR3 sequence: CASSYTRGGDSPLHF. The CDR3 bases are TGTGCCAGCTCTTACACCCGGGGGGGGGATTCACCCCTCCACTTT.

This chain joins TRBV3-1 (or the pseudogene TRBV3-2) and TRBJ1-2; D not certain. Trimming took off 0 bases at V and 8 bases at J, with 13 bases between the two ends. Germline V gene data show CDR1 as LGHDT and CDR2 as YNNKEL (reference sequence). CDR3 length: 14 residues. The CDR3 spells CASSQDVTPRGYTF. In DNA form, the CDR3 reads TGTGCCAGCAGCCAAGATGTCACCCCCCGGGGCTACACCTTC.

The gene calls are TRBV9 and TRBJ1-1; D not certain. The germline V gene encodes CDR1 SGDLS and CDR2 YYNGEE. The CDR3 is 13 amino acids. The V end was cut by 3 bases, the J end by 0 bases, with 6 bases between. CDR3 nucleotides: TGTGCCAGCAGCGCTACTATGAACACTGAAGCTTTCTTT. Amino acid sequence: CASSATMNTEAFF.

The rearrangement links TRBV7-2 to TRBJ2-7; 8 nucleotides agree with TRBD1. This CDR3 is built from 15 residues. V lost 5 bases, J lost 4 bases, and 10 bases stayed unmatched. Germline V gives CDR1 SGHTA, CDR2 FQGNSA. In nucleotides, the CDR3 is TGTGCCAGCAGCCCCTGGACAGGGATCTCATACGAGCAGTACTTC. Amino acids: CASSPWTGISYEQYF.

This clone was observed a single time. The V and J genes are TRBV7-9 and TRBJ2-3, with 9 positions matching TRBD1. The CDR3 has 18 residues. Germline values: CDR1 SEHNR, CDR2 FQNEAQ (reference sequence). Trimming removed 4 bases from V and 1 base from J; junction bases left unmatched: 12. CDR3 nucleotides: TGTGCCAGCAGCTCCCGGGACAGGGATCTATCGGGCACAGATACGCAGTATTTT. It translates to CASSSRDRDLSGTDTQYF.

This chain links TRBV6-1 with TRBJ1-4; 8 nucleotides match TRBD1. This CDR3 is built from 14 residues. The germline V gene has CDR1 MNHNS and CDR2 SASEGT. With V trimmed by 3 bases and J by 8 bases, 5 bases remained unmatched. The CDR3 nucleotides read TGTGCCAGCAGTGACGGACAGGGTTCGGAAAAACTGTTTTTT. Translation gives CASSDGQGSEKLFF.

The gene calls are TRBV10-1 and TRBJ2-3; TRBD2 is a possible D gene (6 bases). V gave up 3 bases and J gave up 2 bases, with 15 bases separating them. From germline, CDR1 is WNHNN and CDR2 SYGVQD (reference sequence). The CDR3 has 16 residues. DNA of the CDR3: TGCGCCAGCAGTGACCCGACTAGTCCCGACACAGATACGCAGTATTTT. The encoded protein is CASSDPTSPDTDTQYF.

CDR3 nucleotides: TGTGCCAGCAGCAGAAGCCGGGACAATGAGCAGTTCTTC. This codes for CASSRSRDNEQFF. This sequence joins TRBV21-1 and TRBJ2-1; TRBD2, the table's D call, was not compared with the DNA. TRBV21-1 is marked as a pseudogene. CDR3 length equals 13 residues.

The rearrangement uses TRBV5-1 and TRBJ2-7; 10 bases are a match to TRBD2. Per the germline V gene, CDR1 is SGHRS and CDR2 is YFSETQ. V trimming: 0 bases; J trimming: 2 bases; junction bases outside the gene matches: 8. This CDR3 contains 17 residues. The CDR3 DNA reads as TGCGCCAGCAGCTTGGCCATCGGACTAGCGGAGACCTACGAGCAGTACTTC. Amino acid sequence: CASSLAIGLAETYEQYF.

This clone showed up just once. The V gene is TRBV3-1 (or the pseudogene TRBV3-2), the J gene TRBJ2-3; 9 bases are a match to TRBD2. CDR3 size: 15 residues. Germline loops: CDR1 LGHDT, CDR2 YNNKEL (reference sequence). Losses at the gene ends were 7 bases for V and 1 base for J; bases not matched to a gene: 6. Here the CDR3 DNA reads TGTGCCAGCACTAGACGGACTAGCGGCACAGATACGCAGTATTTT. This sequence encodes CASTRRTSGTDTQYF.